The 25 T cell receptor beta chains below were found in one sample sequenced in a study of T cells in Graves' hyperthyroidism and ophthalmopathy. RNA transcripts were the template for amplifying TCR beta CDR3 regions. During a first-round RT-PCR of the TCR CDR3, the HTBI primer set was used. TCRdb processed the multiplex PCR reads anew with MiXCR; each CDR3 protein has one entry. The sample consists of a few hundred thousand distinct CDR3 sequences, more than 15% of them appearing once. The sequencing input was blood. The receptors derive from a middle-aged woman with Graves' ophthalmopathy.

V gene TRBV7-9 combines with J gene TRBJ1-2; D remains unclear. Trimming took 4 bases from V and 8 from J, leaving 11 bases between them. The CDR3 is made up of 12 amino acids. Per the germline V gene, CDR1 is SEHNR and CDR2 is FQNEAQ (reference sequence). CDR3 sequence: CASSSRWGGYTF. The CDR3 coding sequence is TGTGCCAGCAGCTCGCGTTGGGGAGGCTACACCTTC.

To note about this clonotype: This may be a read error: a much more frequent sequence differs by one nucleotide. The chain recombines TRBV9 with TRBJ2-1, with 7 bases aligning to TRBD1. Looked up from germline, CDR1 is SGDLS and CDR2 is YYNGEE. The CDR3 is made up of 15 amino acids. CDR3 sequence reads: CARSVGGQNYNEQFF. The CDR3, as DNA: TGTGCCAGAAGCGTAGGGGGACAGAATTACAATGAGCAGTTCTTC.

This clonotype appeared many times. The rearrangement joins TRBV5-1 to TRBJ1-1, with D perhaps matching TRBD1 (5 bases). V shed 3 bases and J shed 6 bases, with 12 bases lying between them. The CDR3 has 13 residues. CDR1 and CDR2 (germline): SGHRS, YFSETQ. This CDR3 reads CASSSAGRAEAFF. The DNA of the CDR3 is TGCGCCAGCAGCTCTGCCGGCAGGGCTGAAGCTTTCTTT.

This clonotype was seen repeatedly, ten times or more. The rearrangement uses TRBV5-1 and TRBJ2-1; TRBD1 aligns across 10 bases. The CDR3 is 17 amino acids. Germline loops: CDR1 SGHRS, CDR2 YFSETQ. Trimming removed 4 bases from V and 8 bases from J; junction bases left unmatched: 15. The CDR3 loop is CASSAGTGATSTDEQFF. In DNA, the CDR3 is TGCGCCAGCAGCGCTGGGACAGGGGCGACCAGCACCGATGAGCAGTTCTTC.

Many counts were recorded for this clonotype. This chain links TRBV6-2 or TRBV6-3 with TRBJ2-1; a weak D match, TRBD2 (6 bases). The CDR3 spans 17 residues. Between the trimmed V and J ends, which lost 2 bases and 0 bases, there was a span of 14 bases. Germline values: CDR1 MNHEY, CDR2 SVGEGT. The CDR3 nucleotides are TGTGCCAGCAGTTACAGCCGCGGGACCTCCTCCTACAATGAGCAGTTCTTC. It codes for CASSYSRGTSSYNEQFF.

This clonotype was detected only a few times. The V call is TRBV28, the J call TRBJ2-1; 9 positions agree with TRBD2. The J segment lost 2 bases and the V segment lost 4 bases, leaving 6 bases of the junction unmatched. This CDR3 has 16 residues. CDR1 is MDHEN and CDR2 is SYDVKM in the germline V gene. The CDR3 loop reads CASSSGAGGAYNEQFF. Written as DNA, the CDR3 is TGTGCCAGCAGTTCTGGAGCGGGAGGAGCCTACAATGAGCAGTTCTTC.

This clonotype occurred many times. CDR3 residues: CASSQKDRGLGAFF. The CDR3 DNA sequence: TGTGCCAGCAGCCAAAAGGACAGGGGGCTAGGAGCTTTCTTT. The chain carries TRBV3-1 and TRBJ1-1; 11 bases line up with TRBD1. J lost 10 bases, V lost 2 bases, and 6 bases had no gene match. The CDR3 runs 14 residues. Per the germline V gene, CDR1 is LGHDT and CDR2 is YNNKEL (reference sequence).

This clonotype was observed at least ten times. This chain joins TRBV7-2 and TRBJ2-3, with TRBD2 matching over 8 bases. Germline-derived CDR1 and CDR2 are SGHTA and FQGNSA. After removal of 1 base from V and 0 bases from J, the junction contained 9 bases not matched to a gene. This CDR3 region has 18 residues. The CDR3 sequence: CASSLGRGARTSTDTQYF. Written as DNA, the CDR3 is TGTGCCAGCAGCTTAGGGCGGGGGGCGCGGACTAGCACAGATACGCAGTATTTT.

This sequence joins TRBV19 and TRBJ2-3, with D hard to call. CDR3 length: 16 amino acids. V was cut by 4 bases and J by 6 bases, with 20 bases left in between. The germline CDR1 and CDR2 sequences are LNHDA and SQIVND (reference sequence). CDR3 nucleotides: TGTGCCAGTAGTACCCGGAGCATGGCAGGCCTTGATACGCAGTATTTT. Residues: CASSTRSMAGLDTQYF.

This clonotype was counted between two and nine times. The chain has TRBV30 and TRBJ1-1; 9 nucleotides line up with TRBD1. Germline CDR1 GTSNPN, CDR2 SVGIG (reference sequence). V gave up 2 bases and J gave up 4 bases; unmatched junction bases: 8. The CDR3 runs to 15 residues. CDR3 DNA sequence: TGTGCCTGGAGTTCGGGACAGGGTGTTTCCACTGAAGCTTTCTTT. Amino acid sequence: CAWSSGQGVSTEAFF.

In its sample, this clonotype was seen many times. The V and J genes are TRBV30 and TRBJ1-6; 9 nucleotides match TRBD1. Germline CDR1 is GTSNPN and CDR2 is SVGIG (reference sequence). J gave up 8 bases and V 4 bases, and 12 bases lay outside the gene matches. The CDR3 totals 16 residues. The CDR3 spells CAWKVRGDRVYSPLHF. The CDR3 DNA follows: TGTGCCTGGAAGGTGAGAGGGGACAGGGTTTATTCACCCCTCCACTTT.

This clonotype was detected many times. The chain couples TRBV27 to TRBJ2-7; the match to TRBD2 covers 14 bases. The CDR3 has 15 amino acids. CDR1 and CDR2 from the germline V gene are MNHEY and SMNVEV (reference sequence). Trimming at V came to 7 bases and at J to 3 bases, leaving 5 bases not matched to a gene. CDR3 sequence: CASTGGTSGSYEQYF. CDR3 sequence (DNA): TGTGCCAGCACGGGCGGGACTAGCGGGAGCTACGAGCAGTACTTC.

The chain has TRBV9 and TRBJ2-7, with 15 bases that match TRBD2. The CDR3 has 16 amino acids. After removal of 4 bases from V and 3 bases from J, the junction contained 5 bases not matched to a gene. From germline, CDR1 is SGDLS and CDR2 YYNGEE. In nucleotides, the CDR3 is TGTGCCAGCAGCCCGGGACTAGCGGGGGGCCTCTACGAGCAGTACTTC. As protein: CASSPGLAGGLYEQYF.

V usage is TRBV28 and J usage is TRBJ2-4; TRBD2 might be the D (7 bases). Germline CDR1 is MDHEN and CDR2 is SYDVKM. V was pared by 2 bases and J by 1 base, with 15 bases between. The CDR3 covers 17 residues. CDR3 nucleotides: TGTGCCAGCAGTTTAGGGGGCGCGGGAGCGGCCAAAAACATTCAGTACTTC. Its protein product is CASSLGGAGAAKNIQYF.

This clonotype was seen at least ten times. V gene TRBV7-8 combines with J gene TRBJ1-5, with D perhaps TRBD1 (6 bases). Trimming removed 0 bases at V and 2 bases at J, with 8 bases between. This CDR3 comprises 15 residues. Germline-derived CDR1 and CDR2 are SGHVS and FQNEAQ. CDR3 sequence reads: CASSLAGGRNQPQHF. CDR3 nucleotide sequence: TGTGCCAGCAGCTTAGCAGGGGGGCGCAATCAGCCCCAGCATTTT. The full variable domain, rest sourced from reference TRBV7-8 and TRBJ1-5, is GAGVSQSPRYKVAKRGQDVALRCDPISGHVSLFWYQQALGQGPEFLTYFQNEAQLDKSGLPSDRFFAERPEGSVSTLKIQRTQQEDSAVYLCASSLAGGRNQPQHFGDGTRLSIL.

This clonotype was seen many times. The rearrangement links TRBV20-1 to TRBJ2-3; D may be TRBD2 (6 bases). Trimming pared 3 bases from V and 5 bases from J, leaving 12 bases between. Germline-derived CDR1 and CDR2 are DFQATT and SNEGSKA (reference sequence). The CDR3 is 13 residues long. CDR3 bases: TGCAGTGCTAGGGTAGCTAGCGTAGATACGCAGTATTTT. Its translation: CSARVASVDTQYF.

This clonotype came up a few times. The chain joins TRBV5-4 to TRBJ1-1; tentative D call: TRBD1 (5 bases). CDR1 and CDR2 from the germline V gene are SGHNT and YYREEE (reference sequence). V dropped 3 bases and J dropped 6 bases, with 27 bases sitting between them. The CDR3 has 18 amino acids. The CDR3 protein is CASSYREGYSRPFAEAFF. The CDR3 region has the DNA TGTGCCAGCAGCTATAGAGAGGGGTATAGTCGGCCCTTCGCTGAAGCTTTCTTT.

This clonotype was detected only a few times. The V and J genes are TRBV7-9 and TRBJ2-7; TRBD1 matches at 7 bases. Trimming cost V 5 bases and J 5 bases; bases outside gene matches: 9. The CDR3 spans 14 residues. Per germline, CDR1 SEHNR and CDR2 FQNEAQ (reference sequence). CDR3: CASSVGQNIHEQYF. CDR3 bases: TGTGCCAGCAGCGTGGGACAGAATATCCACGAGCAGTACTTC.

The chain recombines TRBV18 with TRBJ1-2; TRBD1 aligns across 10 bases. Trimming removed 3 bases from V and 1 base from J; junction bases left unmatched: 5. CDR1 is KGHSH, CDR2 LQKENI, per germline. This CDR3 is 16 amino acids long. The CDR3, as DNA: TGTGCCAGCTCACCGGGACAGGGGATCGGTAACTATGGCTACACCTTC. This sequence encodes CASSPGQGIGNYGYTF. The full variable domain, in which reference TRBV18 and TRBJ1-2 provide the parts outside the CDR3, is NAGVMQNPRHLVRRRGQEARLRCSPMKGHSHVYWYRQLPEEGLKFMVYLQKENIIDESGMPKERFSAEFPKEGPSILRIQQVVRGDSAAYFCASSPGQGIGNYGYTFGSGTRLTVV.

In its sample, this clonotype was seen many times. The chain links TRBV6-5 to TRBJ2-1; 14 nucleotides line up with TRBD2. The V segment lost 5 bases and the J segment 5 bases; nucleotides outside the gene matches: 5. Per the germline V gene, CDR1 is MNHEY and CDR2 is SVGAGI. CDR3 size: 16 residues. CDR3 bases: TGTGCCAGCAGTCGGACTAGCGGGAGGCCCAACAATGAGCAGTTCTTC. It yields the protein CASSRTSGRPNNEQFF.

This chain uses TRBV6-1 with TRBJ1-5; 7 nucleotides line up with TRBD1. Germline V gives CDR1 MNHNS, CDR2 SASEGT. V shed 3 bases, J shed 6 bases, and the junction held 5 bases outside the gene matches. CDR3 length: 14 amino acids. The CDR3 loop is CASSEAGGPQPQHF. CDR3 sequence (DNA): TGTGCCAGCAGTGAGGCAGGGGGACCTCAGCCCCAGCATTTT.

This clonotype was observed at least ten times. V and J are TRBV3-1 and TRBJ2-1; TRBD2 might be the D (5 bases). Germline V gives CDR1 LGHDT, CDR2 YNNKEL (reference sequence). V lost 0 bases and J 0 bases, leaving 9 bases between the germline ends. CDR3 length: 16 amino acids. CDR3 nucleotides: TGTGCCAGCAGCCAAGATGTGCTAGCCTCCTACAATGAGCAGTTCTTC. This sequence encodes CASSQDVLASYNEQFF.

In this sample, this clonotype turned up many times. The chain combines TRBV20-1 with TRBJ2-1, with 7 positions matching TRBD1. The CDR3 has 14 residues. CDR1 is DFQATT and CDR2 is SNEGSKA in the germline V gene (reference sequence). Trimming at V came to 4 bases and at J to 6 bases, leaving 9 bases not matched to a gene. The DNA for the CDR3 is TGCAGTGCTACCTCACGTAGGGGGCCCAATGAGCAGTTCTTC. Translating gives CSATSRRGPNEQFF.

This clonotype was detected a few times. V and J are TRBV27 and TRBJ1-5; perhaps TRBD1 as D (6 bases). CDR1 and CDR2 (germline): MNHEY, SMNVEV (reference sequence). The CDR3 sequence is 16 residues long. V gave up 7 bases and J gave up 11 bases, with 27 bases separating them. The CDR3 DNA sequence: TGTGCCAGCAAAGTAGTCGAGGACAGAGAATCAGGGGCCCAGCATTTT. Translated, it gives CASKVVEDRESGAQHF.

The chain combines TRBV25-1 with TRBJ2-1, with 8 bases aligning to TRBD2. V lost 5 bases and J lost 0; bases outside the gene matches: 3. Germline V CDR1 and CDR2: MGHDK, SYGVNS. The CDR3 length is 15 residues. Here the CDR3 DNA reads TGTGCCAGCAGTAGCGGGAGTCGCTCCTACAATGAGCAGTTCTTC. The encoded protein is CASSSGSRSYNEQFF.